The sequence of this T cell receptor beta chain was determined in a study of OX40 agonist ivuxolimab in advanced cancers. Whole-study context: An agonistic human IgG2 monoclonal antibody against OX40 (CD134) was given. From about 23 to 85 years was the age range, with a mean of about 54 years, and roughly 83% were male.

Blood was sampled at baseline, cycle 4 day 1, and cycle 7 day 1. The CDR3 is 12 residues long. Germline CDR1 reads LNHDA; CDR2 reads SQIVND (reference sequence). V gave up 6 bases and J gave up 3 bases, with 8 bases separating them. Produced via immunoSEQ multiplex PCR; TCRdb's table is partial and in-frame only. The sample consists of around 70,000 clones, 90% to 95% of them appearing once. This TCR derives from an adult with an advanced solid tumor such as melanoma, head and neck, liver or kidney cancer. This specimen consisted of CD4+ or CD8+ T cells sorted from blood, obtained in a trial of the OX40 agonist ivuxolimab. This chain connects TRBV19 to TRBJ1-1; no reliable D call. The chain's CDR3 is CASSFPYTEAFF. The CDR3 DNA reads TGTGCCAGTAGCTTTCCGTACACTGAAGCTTTCTTT.